This TCR beta chain originates from a study of blood T cell repertoires in COVID-19. Germline values: CDR1 SGDLS, CDR2 YYNGEE. The length of the CDR3 is 16 residues. With V trimmed by 3 bases and J by 2 bases, 7 bases remained unmatched. Libraries were prepared by immunoSEQ multiplex PCR; TCRdb keeps only in-frame clonotypes and omits some of them. The sample records around 270,000 clones, less than 90% being singletons. The sequenced sample consisted of peripheral blood. This receptor was obtained from a young man with active or convalescent COVID-19. The rearrangement uses TRBV9 and TRBJ2-1, with 8 nucleotides matching TRBD1. This CDR3 is CASSGALQGAYNEQFF. DNA for the CDR3: TGTGCCAGCAGCGGTGCTTTACAGGGGGCCTACAATGAGCAGTTCTTC.